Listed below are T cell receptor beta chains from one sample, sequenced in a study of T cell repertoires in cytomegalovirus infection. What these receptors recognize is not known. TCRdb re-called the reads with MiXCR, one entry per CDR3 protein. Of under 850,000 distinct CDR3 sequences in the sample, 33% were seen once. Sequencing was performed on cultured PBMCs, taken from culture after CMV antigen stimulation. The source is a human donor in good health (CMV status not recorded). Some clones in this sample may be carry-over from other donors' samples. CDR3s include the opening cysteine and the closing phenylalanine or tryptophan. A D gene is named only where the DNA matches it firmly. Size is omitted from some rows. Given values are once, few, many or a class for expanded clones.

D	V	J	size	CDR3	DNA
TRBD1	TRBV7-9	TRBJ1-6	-	CASSFGTGGSYNSSLHF	TGTGCCAGCAGCTTTGGGACAGGGGGCTCCTATAATTCATCCCTCCACTTT
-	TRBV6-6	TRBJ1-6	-	CATYTSLDSPLHF	TGTGCCACCTACACGAGCCTTGATTCACCCCTCCACTTT
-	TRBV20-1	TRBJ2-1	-	CSAPGGKTVYNEQFF	TGCAGTGCCCCCGGCGGCAAGACGGTTTACAATGAGCAGTTCTTC
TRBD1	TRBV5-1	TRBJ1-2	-	CASSLWTGGDYGYTF	TGCGCCAGCAGCTTGTGGACAGGGGGGGACTATGGCTACACCTTC
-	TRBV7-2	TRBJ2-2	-	CASSLGLSANTGELFF	TGTGCCAGCAGCTTAGGGCTTTCCGCGAACACCGGGGAGCTGTTTTTT
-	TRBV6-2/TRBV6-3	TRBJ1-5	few	CASSSSVWPQHF	TGTGCCAGCAGCTCCTCCGTATGGCCCCAGCATTTT
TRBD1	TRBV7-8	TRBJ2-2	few	CASSLTGTANTGELFF	TGTGCCAGCAGCCTCACCGGGACAGCGAACACCGGGGAGCTGTTTTTT
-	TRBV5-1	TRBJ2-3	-	CASHPATQSTDTQYF	TGCGCCAGTCACCCTGCGACCCAAAGCACAGATACGCAGTATTTT
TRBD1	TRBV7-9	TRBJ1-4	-	CASSLVGQEKLFF	TGTGCCAGCAGCTTAGTGGGACAGGAAAAACTGTTTTTT
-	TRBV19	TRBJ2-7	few	CASSMVRGDEQYF	TGTGCCAGTAGTATGGTAAGGGGGGACGAGCAGTACTTC
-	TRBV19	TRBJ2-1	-	CASSSPGEWVNEQFF	TGTGCCAGTAGTTCCCCGGGAGAGTGGGTCAATGAGCAGTTCTTC
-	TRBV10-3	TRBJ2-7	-	CAISESTGTYEQYF	TGTGCCATCAGTGAGTCCACTGGCACCTACGAGCAGTACTTC
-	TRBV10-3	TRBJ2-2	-	CAIPSVLGTGELFF	TGTGCCATCCCTAGCGTGCTGGGCACCGGGGAGCTGTTTTTT
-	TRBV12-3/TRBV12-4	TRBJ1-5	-	CASRLMGGPQHF	TGTGCCAGCAGATTAATGGGAGGGCCCCAGCATTTT
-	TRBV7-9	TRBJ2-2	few	CASRSGLENTGELFF	TGTGCCAGCAGGTCGGGACTCGAGAACACCGGGGAGCTGTTTTTT
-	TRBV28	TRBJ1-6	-	CASSSLLTAGSYNSPLHF	TGTGCCAGCAGTTCCCTCCTGACGGCGGGCTCCTATAATTCACCCCTCCACTTT
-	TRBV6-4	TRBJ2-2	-	CASSATGATGELFF	TGTGCCAGCAGTGCGACCGGGGCAACCGGGGAGCTGTTTTTT
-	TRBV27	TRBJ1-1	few	CASSAGVGTEAFF	TGTGCCAGCAGCGCAGGGGTCGGCACTGAAGCTTTCTTT
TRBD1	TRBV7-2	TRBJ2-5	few	CASSPQGGGQETQYF	TGTGCCAGCAGCCCCCAAGGGGGCGGGCAAGAGACCCAGTACTTC
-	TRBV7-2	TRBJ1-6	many	CASRHNRDSYNSPLHF	TGTGCCAGCAGGCACAACAGAGACTCCTATAATTCACCCCTCCACTTT
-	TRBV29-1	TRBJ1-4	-	CSVAEHNEKLFF	TGCAGCGTTGCAGAACATAATGAAAAACTGTTTTTT
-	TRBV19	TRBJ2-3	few	CASSIGSLSTDTQYF	TGTGCCAGTAGTATAGGAAGTCTATCCACAGATACGCAGTATTTT
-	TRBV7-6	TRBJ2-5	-	CASSLEVAGTQYF	TGTGCCAGCAGCTTAGAGGTCGCGGGGACCCAGTACTTC
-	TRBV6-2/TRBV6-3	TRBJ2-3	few	CASSYLSRGADTQYF	TGTGCCAGCAGTTATCTAAGTCGGGGTGCAGATACGCAGTATTTT
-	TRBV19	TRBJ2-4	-	CASSIDRGSKNIQYF	TGTGCCAGTAGTATAGATCGGGGGTCCAAAAACATTCAGTACTTC
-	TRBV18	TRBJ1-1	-	CASSPDLLGTEAFF	TGTGCCAGCTCACCGGATCTCCTGGGGACTGAAGCTTTCTTT
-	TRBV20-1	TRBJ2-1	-	CSAQGRVNEQFF	TGCAGTGCACAGGGACGGGTCAATGAGCAGTTCTTC
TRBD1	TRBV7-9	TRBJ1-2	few	CASSAWDRAFYGYTF	TGTGCCAGCAGCGCGTGGGACAGGGCATTCTATGGCTACACCTTC
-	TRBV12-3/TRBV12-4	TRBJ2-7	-	CASSAAAEQYF	TGTGCCAGCAGTGCCGCGGCCGAGCAGTACTTC
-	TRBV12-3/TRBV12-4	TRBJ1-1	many	CASSSGIEGTEAFF	TGTGCCAGCAGCTCCGGCATCGAGGGCACTGAAGCTTTCTTT
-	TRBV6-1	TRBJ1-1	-	CASSELGRAEAFF	TGTGCCAGCAGTGAACTGGGAAGGGCTGAAGCTTTCTTT
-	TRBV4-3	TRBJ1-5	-	CASSQDNQGSGQPQHF	TGCGCCAGCAGCCAAGATAACCAGGGATCCGGTCAGCCCCAGCATTTT
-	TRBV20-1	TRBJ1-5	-	CSALAGNQPQHF	TGCAGTGCTCTGGCAGGCAATCAGCCCCAGCATTTT
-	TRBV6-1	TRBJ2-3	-	CASSERSLEDTQYF	TGTGCCAGCAGTGAACGATCTCTGGAGGATACGCAGTATTTT